This TCR beta chain was found in a study of blood T cells in healthy people across ages. Study-level results: Estimates based on one million T cells were treated as lower bounds. In older individuals, TCR beta diversity per million T cells was lower, falling roughly linearly with age.

V lost 4 bases and J lost 7; bases outside the gene matches: 7. The CDR3 is 16 residues long. Germline-derived CDR1 and CDR2 are SGHTA and FQGNSA. This clonotype was seen more than once but under ten times. Antigen: not known. The use of a sample-barcoded 5' primer and a J-beta primer mix characterized a second PCR of roughly 7 to 11 cycles. MiXCR, run by TCRdb on the 5' RACE reads, gives a single entry per CDR3 protein. This sample yields 700,000 to 950,000 distinct CDR3 sequences, of which around 46% are seen a single time; 20% to 25% belongs to the top ten. The source of this sequence is a woman in her fifties or sixties in good health. What was sequenced was blood. The rearrangement uses TRBV7-2 and TRBJ2-2; 12 bases agree with TRBD2. Written as DNA, the CDR3 is TGTGCCAGCAGCTACTGGACTAGCGGGACCGGCGGGGAGCTGTTTTTT. Encoded protein: CASSYWTSGTGGELFF.